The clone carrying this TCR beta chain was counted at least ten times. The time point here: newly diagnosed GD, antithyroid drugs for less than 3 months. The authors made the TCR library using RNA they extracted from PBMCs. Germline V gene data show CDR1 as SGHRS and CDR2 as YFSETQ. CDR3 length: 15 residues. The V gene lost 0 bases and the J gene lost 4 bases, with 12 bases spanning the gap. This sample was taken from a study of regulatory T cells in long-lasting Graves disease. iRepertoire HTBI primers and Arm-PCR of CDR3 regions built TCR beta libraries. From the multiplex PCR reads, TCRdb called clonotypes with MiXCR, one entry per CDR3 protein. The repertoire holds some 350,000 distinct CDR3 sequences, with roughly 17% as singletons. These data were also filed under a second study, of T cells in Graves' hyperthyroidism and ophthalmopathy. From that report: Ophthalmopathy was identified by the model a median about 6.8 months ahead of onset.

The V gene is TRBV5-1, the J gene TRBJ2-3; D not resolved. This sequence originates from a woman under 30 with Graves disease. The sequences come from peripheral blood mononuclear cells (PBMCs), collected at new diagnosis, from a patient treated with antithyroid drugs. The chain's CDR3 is CASSLVGQVSDTQYF. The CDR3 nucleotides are TGCGCCAGCAGCTTGGTTGGGCAGGTATCAGATACGCAGTATTTT.